This TCR beta chain is drawn from a study of response to subunit inactivated influenza vaccine. From the RT-PCR reads, TCRdb called clonotypes with MiXCR, one entry per CDR3 protein. The sample records 700,000 to 900,000 distinct CDR3 sequences, less than 25% being singletons. Trimming pared 0 bases from V and 7 bases from J, leaving 13 bases between. This CDR3 comprises 16 residues. Looked up from germline, CDR1 is LGHNA and CDR2 is YSLEER. The chain joins TRBV4-3 to TRBJ1-6; no definite D call. This clonotype was obtained from a man aged 50 or older who received an inactivated influenza vaccine. Source: PBMCs from blood, taken approximately 5 days after vaccination. The CDR3 spells CASSQEAAGKNSPLHF. The CDR3 DNA is TGCGCCAGCAGCCAAGAGGCGGCAGGCAAGAATTCACCCCTCCACTTT.